Below, 26 T cell receptor beta chains from the same sample are listed, as sequenced in a study of CD8 T cells in Susac syndrome. It was with random hexamers that roughly 0.5 to 1 ug RNA was reverse transcribed. Using its own MiXCR run on the immunoSEQ multiplex PCR reads, TCRdb lists one record per CDR3 protein. The sample shows 180,000 or so distinct CDR3 sequences, about 95% of them seen only once. Material: CD4+ T cells from PBMCs. The receptor source for this set is a human donor in good health.

The rearrangement joins TRBV5-6 to TRBJ2-1; D remains unclear. CDR1 is SGHDT, CDR2 YYEEEE, per germline. With 1 base removed from V and 2 bases from J, the gap between germline ends came to 4 bases. This CDR3 region has 13 residues. CDR3 sequence: CASSLPAYNEQFF. The DNA of the CDR3 is TGTGCCAGCAGCTTGCCGGCCTACAATGAGCAGTTCTTC.

The chain employs TRBV5-1 and TRBJ2-7, with D tentatively TRBD1 (6 bases). The V gene lost 0 bases and the J gene lost 7 bases, with 20 bases spanning the gap. Germline CDR1 SGHRS, CDR2 YFSETQ. The CDR3 contains 16 residues. The CDR3, as DNA: TGCGCCAGCAGCTTGGAAGGACAGTTCCTTGGGGTGGAGCAGTACTTC. This encodes CASSLEGQFLGVEQYF. Combining the CDR3 with reference TRBV5-1 and TRBJ2-7 gives the whole variable domain KAGVTQTPRYLIKTRGQQVTLSCSPISGHRSVSWYQQTPGQGLQFLFEYFSETQRNKGNFPGRFSGRQFSNSRSEMNVSTLELGDSALYLCASSLEGQFLGVEQYFGPGTRLTVT.

Concerning this clonotype: A junction end diverges from the germline sequence, so it may reflect a read error. V is TRBV12-3 or TRBV12-4 and J is TRBJ1-2, with 12 positions matching TRBD1. The CDR3 runs 16 residues. CDR3 sequence (DNA): TGTACCAGCAGTTTAAGGGACAGGGGGCTTTTCTATGGCTACACCTTC. Its protein product is CTSSLRDRGLFYGYTF.

The chain uses TRBV7-9 and TRBJ2-1, with 9 positions matching TRBD1. Germline lookup yields CDR1 SEHNR and CDR2 FQNEAQ (reference sequence). This CDR3 contains 14 residues. V was clipped by 8 bases and J by 3 bases; unmatched bases: 5. CDR3 sequence reads: CASLRDRDYNEQFF. The CDR3 coding sequence is TGTGCCAGCTTACGGGACAGGGACTACAATGAGCAGTTCTTC.

The V gene is TRBV7-9, the J gene TRBJ1-2; a weak D match, TRBD1 (5 bases). Trimming cost V 5 bases and J 7 bases, with 14 bases left between them. Germline V gene lookup returns CDR1 SEHNR and CDR2 FQNEAQ (reference sequence). The CDR3 runs to 13 residues. CDR3 region: CASSPDGTLGYTF. Written as DNA, the CDR3 is TGTGCCAGCAGCCCCGACGGGACGCTTGGCTACACCTTC.

This clonotype has just one count. The V and J genes are TRBV12-1 and TRBJ2-7; whether TRBD1, the table's D call, matches the DNA was not checked. TRBV12-1 corresponds to a pseudogene. The CDR3 length is 15 residues. CDR3: CASSHDRVTLYEQYV. The DNA of the CDR3 is TGTGCCAGCAGCCACGACAGGGTCACCCTCTACGAGCAGTACGTC.

This chain connects TRBV7-9 to TRBJ2-3; 7 bases map to TRBD2. Trimming took 1 base from V and 5 from J; bases not matched to a gene: 3. Looked up from germline, CDR1 is SEHNR and CDR2 is FQNEAQ (reference sequence). The CDR3 is 14 residues long. The CDR3: CASSLVAGEDTQYF. CDR3 bases: TGTGCCAGCAGCTTAGTTGCGGGGGAAGATACGCAGTATTTT. Together with reference TRBV7-9 and TRBJ2-3, the CDR3 gives the full variable domain: DTGVSQNPRHKITKRGQNVTFRCDPISEHNRLYWYRQTLGQGPEFLTYFQNEAQLEKSRLLSDRFSAERPKGSFSTLEIQRTEQGDSAMYLCASSLVAGEDTQYFGPGTRLTVL.

J is TRBJ2-3 and V is TRBV20-1, with 8 bases identical to TRBD2. J gave up 3 bases and V 4 bases, and 6 bases lay outside the gene matches. This CDR3 is built from 14 residues. Germline loops: CDR1 DFQATT, CDR2 SNEGSKA (reference sequence). The CDR3 spells CSAIGGVVTDTQYF. CDR3 in DNA: TGCAGTGCTATCGGGGGGGTTGTGACAGATACGCAGTATTTT.

The genes are TRBV5-4 and TRBJ2-2; D is unresolved. V lost 3 bases to trimming and J lost 1 base, with 10 bases between them. Germline lookup yields CDR1 SGHNT and CDR2 YYREEE (reference sequence). The CDR3 is made up of 15 amino acids. The CDR3 coding sequence is TGTGCCAGCAGCTCGGTGGACGGGAACACCGGGGAGCTGTTTTTT. Translated, it gives CASSSVDGNTGELFF.

The rearrangement links TRBV30 to TRBJ2-1; D gene ambiguous. Trimming left V 3 bases short and J 3 bases short, with 9 bases between. The CDR3 totals 13 residues. Germline loops: CDR1 GTSNPN, CDR2 SVGIG (reference sequence). This CDR3 reads CAWRTGNYNEQFF. The CDR3 bases are TGTGCCTGGAGAACCGGTAACTACAATGAGCAGTTCTTC.

The rearrangement uses TRBV5-1 and TRBJ2-1; no firm D call. Trimming took off 1 base at V and 8 bases at J, with 7 bases between the two ends. CDR1 is SGHRS and CDR2 is YFSETQ in the germline V gene. This CDR3 is built from 12 residues. In DNA form, the CDR3 reads TGCGCCAGCAGCTTGAACTCCCATGAGCAGTTCTTC. Its protein is CASSLNSHEQFF.

This rearrangement joins TRBV29-1 to TRBJ1-2; D uncertain. There are 8 residues in the CDR3. The ends were cut back, 5 bases at V and 12 bases at J, with 7 bases in the middle. The germline CDR1 and CDR2 sequences are SQVTM and ANQGSEA. CDR3 amino acids: CSVNYDTF. For the CDR3, the DNA is TGCAGCGTTAATTACGACACCTTC. Using reference TRBV29-1 and TRBJ1-2 for the parts outside the CDR3, the full variable domain is SAVISQKPSRDICQRGTSLTIQCQVDSQVTMMFWYRQQPGQSLTLIATANQGSEATYESGFVIDKFPISRPNLTFSTLTVSNMSPEDSSIYLCSVNYDTFGSGTRLTVV.

This chain joins TRBV10-3 and TRBJ1-1, with 10 bases that match TRBD1. CDR3 size: 14 residues. Germline V gene lookup returns CDR1 ENHRY and CDR2 SYGVKD. V lost 4 bases, J lost 1 base, and 0 bases stayed unmatched. CDR3 region: CAISGDRGNTEAFF. The CDR3 DNA sequence: TGTGCCATCAGTGGGGACAGGGGGAACACTGAAGCTTTCTTT.

The chain joins TRBV6-2 or TRBV6-3 to TRBJ1-1; D perhaps matches TRBD1 (5 bases). Looked up from germline, CDR1 is MNHEY and CDR2 is SVGEGT. There are 14 residues in the CDR3. With 5 bases removed from V and 3 bases from J, the gap between germline ends came to 13 bases. CDR3 loop: CASSPSTEYTEAFF. The CDR3 bases are TGTGCCAGCAGTCCGTCGACAGAATACACTGAAGCTTTCTTT.

The CDR3, as DNA: TGTGCCAGCAGCACCCTCCTAGGGACAGGGGGTGATACGCAGTATTTT. Translating it yields CASSTLLGTGGDTQYF. This chain uses TRBV9 with TRBJ2-3; 11 nucleotides align to TRBD1. Losses at the gene ends were 4 bases for V and 6 bases for J; bases not matched to a gene: 10. CDR1 SGDLS and CDR2 YYNGEE come from the germline V gene. The CDR3 is made up of 16 amino acids.

The chain is built from TRBV16 and TRBJ1-2; D is unresolved. V shed 3 bases and J shed 9 bases, with 14 bases lying between them. Germline CDR1 reads KGHSY; CDR2 reads FQNENV. The CDR3 is 13 amino acids. The CDR3 spells CASSQGEGLRYTF. As DNA, the CDR3 is TGTGCCAGCAGCCAGGGCGAAGGGCTTCGCTACACCTTC.

The chain links TRBV3-1 to TRBJ2-3; D uncertain. The germline V gene has CDR1 LGHDT and CDR2 YNNKEL (reference sequence). The germline V and J ends were trimmed by 3 bases and 5 bases, with 6 bases remaining between them. The CDR3 has 12 amino acids. The chain's CDR3 is CASSHPRDTQYF. The CDR3 DNA is TGTGCCAGCAGCCACCCGAGAGATACGCAGTATTTT.

The chain links TRBV12-3 or TRBV12-4 to TRBJ1-2, with D possibly being TRBD1 (5 bases). The CDR3 covers 14 residues. Between the trimmed V and J ends, which lost 2 bases and 4 bases, there was a span of 11 bases. Here the CDR3 DNA reads TGTGCCAGCAGTTTACCACAGGCCCCCTATGGCTACACCTTC. Translation gives CASSLPQAPYGYTF.

V is TRBV10-3 and J is TRBJ2-7, with a weak D call TRBD2 (5 bases). CDR3 length equals 15 residues. Germline V CDR1 and CDR2: ENHRY, SYGVKD. Trimming pared 2 bases from V and 0 bases from J, leaving 11 bases between. The CDR3 spells CAISERVGSSYEQYF. CDR3 in DNA: TGTGCCATCAGTGAGAGGGTGGGGAGCTCCTACGAGCAGTACTTC.

This chain uses TRBV25-1 with TRBJ2-7, with 9 bases lining up with TRBD1. The CDR3 has 14 amino acids. The V and J ends lost 2 bases and 2 bases, in that order; junction bases with no gene match: 1. The germline gives CDR1 MGHDK, CDR2 SYGVNS. Here the CDR3 reads CASSEGTGTYEQYF. The CDR3 DNA is TGTGCCAGCAGTGAAGGGACAGGGACCTACGAGCAGTACTTC.

The chain's CDR3 is CASSPGAGYEQYV. The CDR3 DNA reads as TGTGCCAGCAGTCCAGGGGCCGGCTACGAGCAGTACGTC. V gene TRBV28 combines with J gene TRBJ2-7, with D possibly matching TRBD1 (6 bases). V was clipped by 5 bases and J by 3 bases, with 11 bases between them. CDR1 and CDR2 from the germline V gene are MDHEN and SYDVKM. The CDR3 sequence is 13 residues long.

The gene calls are TRBV30 and TRBJ2-3; 8 positions match TRBD2. V shed 2 bases and J 3 bases; nucleotides not matched to a gene: 4. This CDR3 is built from 14 residues. The germline gives CDR1 GTSNPN, CDR2 SVGIG (reference sequence). The CDR3 region is CAWSKSGGTDTQYF. As DNA, the CDR3 is TGTGCCTGGAGTAAGAGCGGGGGAACAGATACGCAGTATTTT.

CDR3 amino acids: CASSVGAGTTDTQYF. CDR3 bases: TGTGCCAGCAGCGTAGGTGCGGGTACCACAGATACGCAGTATTTT. The chain combines TRBV9 with TRBJ2-3, with D perhaps TRBD2 (5 bases). The ends were cut back, 0 bases at V and 2 bases at J, with 10 bases in the middle. Germline CDR1 is SGDLS and CDR2 is YYNGEE. This CDR3 has 15 amino acids.

This chain joins TRBV3-1 and TRBJ1-6; no clear D. CDR1 and CDR2 from the germline V gene are LGHDT and YNNKEL (reference sequence). The CDR3 has 14 residues. The ends were cut back, 1 base at V and 8 bases at J, with 9 bases in the middle. CDR3 coding DNA: TGTGCCAGCAGCCAAGGAACAGTCTATTCACCCCTCCACTTT. Translation gives CASSQGTVYSPLHF.

This clonotype showed up just once. The chain couples TRBV10-3 to TRBJ2-7; D call uncertain. The germline V gene has CDR1 ENHRY and CDR2 SYGVKD. The V end lost 6 bases, the J end lost 3 bases, and 6 bases lay between the germline ends. The CDR3 runs to 11 residues. The CDR3 here is CAIRQSYEQYF. The CDR3 coding sequence is TGTGCCATCAGACAAAGCTACGAGCAGTACTTC.

Only one count was recorded for this clonotype. The chain combines TRBV30 with TRBJ2-5; 9 nucleotides match TRBD2. The germline V gene encodes CDR1 GTSNPN and CDR2 SVGIG (reference sequence). The CDR3 consists of 17 residues. The trim removed 4 bases at V and 0 bases at J, leaving 12 bases unmatched. CDR3 region: CAWKVSGRGGYQETQYF. The CDR3 nucleotides are TGTGCCTGGAAGGTTAGCGGGAGAGGGGGCTACCAAGAGACCCAGTACTTC.